A single sample gave rise to the 23 T cell receptor beta chains below, sequenced in a study of T cell repertoires in cytomegalovirus infection. These receptors' targets are unknown. TCRdb called the reads again in MiXCR, with one record for every CDR3 protein. The data show more than 90,000 distinct CDR3 sequences, over 9.5% seen once. Sequenced input: PBMCs, sequenced either directly or after in vitro stimulation (not recorded which). These receptors were obtained from a human donor in good health (CMV status not recorded). Some clones in this sample may be carry-over from other donors' samples.

Many counts were recorded for this clonotype. This chain uses TRBV6-2 or TRBV6-3 with TRBJ2-1, with TRBD1 identical over 9 bases. This CDR3 comprises 20 residues. V dropped 7 bases and J dropped 4; count of bases not matched to a gene: 23. Germline CDR1 is MNHEY and CDR2 is SVGEGT. CDR3 in amino acids: CASNGRRDRVLEMVYNEQFF. The CDR3 DNA reads as TGTGCCAGCAACGGGAGACGGGACAGGGTGTTGGAGATGGTGTACAATGAGCAGTTCTTC.

This clonotype was observed once. The gene calls are TRBV29-1 and TRBJ1-2, with D tentatively TRBD1 (6 bases). The CDR3 runs to 12 residues. Looked up from germline, CDR1 is SQVTM and CDR2 is ANQGSEA. V gave up 7 bases and J gave up 8 bases, with 17 bases separating them. The CDR3 DNA reads TGCAGCGCACGGGTGAACAGGGTCGGCTACACCTTC. Protein: CSARVNRVGYTF.

The V call is TRBV24-1, the J call TRBJ2-2; TRBD1 matches 10 bases. The CDR3 contains 15 residues. J gave up 8 bases and V 7 bases, and 9 bases lay outside the gene matches. Germline CDR1 reads KGHDR; CDR2 reads SFDVKD. The CDR3 sequence is CATRGTGESEGELFF. The CDR3 DNA follows: TGTGCCACCAGGGGGACAGGGGAGTCGGAAGGGGAGCTGTTTTTT.

This clonotype has a count of ten or more. The rearrangement uses TRBV7-2 and TRBJ1-2, with 11 nucleotides matching TRBD1. The CDR3 has 16 amino acids. Per the germline V gene, CDR1 is SGHTA and CDR2 is FQGNSA. V was clipped by 5 bases and J by 4 bases; unmatched bases: 9. The CDR3 DNA reads TGTGCCAGCAGCAAAATGGACAGGGGGCGTATCTATGGCTACACCTTC. Its protein product is CASSKMDRGRIYGYTF. The variable domain in full, with the rest retrieved from reference TRBV7-2 and TRBJ1-2, is GAGVSQSPSNKVTEKGKDVELRCDPISGHTALYWYRQSLGQGLEFLIYFQGNSAPDKSGLPSDRFSAERTGGSVSTLTIQRTQQEDSAVYLCASSKMDRGRIYGYTFGSGTRLTVV.

This rearrangement joins TRBV28 to TRBJ2-2, with 9 bases lining up with TRBD2. The trim removed 7 bases at V and 9 bases at J, leaving 6 bases unmatched. Germline CDR1 reads MDHEN; CDR2 reads SYDVKM. The CDR3 loop spans 13 amino acids. The CDR3 DNA reads TGTGCCAGCATTGATAGCGGGAGTCGGGAGCTGTTTTTT. Amino acid sequence: CASIDSGSRELFF.

This clonotype has a count of ten or more. The genes are TRBV28 and TRBJ1-5, with 8 bases identical to TRBD1. The CDR3 covers 15 residues. The germline V gene has CDR1 MDHEN and CDR2 SYDVKM. The V gene end was trimmed by 7 bases and the J gene end by 6 bases; junction bases not matched to a gene: 11. The CDR3 DNA follows: TGTGCCAGCATCGAGGGGTCAGGGGGCGGTCAGCCCCAGCATTTT. It is translated as CASIEGSGGGQPQHF.

The J gene is TRBJ1-4, the V gene TRBV28, with D unclear. The CDR3 is made up of 18 amino acids. With 3 bases removed from V and 0 bases from J, the gap between germline ends came to 17 bases. CDR1 MDHEN and CDR2 SYDVKM come from the germline V gene. In DNA form, the CDR3 reads TGTGCCAGCAGTTTGCGGGTTGGGCTCCCCCCAACTAATGAAAAACTGTTTTTT. Translated, it gives CASSLRVGLPPTNEKLFF.

This clonotype was seen only a few times. This chain uses TRBV6-1 with TRBJ2-4; D ambiguous. CDR1 is MNHNS and CDR2 is SASEGT in the germline V gene. The CDR3 covers 14 residues. V was clipped by 7 bases and J by 1 base, with 11 bases between them. CDR3 bases: TGTGCCAGCACCCCGACAAGGGCCAAAAACATTCAGTACTTC. It specifies CASTPTRAKNIQYF.

The sample holds a few counts of this clonotype. The chain combines TRBV28 with TRBJ2-7; 10 bases are a match to TRBD2. V lost 6 bases and J lost 4; bases outside the gene matches: 6. From germline, CDR1 is MDHEN and CDR2 SYDVKM. The CDR3 runs 14 residues. CDR3: CASSSSGSAYEQYF. The DNA of the CDR3 is TGTGCCAGCAGCTCTAGCGGGAGTGCGTACGAGCAGTACTTC.

This clonotype has just a few counts. The chain links TRBV28 to TRBJ1-2; maybe TRBD1 (6 bases). V lost 2 bases, J lost 5 bases, and 9 bases lay in between. CDR3 length: 13 residues. Per germline, CDR1 MDHEN and CDR2 SYDVKM. The CDR3 DNA reads as TGTGCCAGCAGTTTACAGGGGTTGTATGGCTACACCTTC. This gives the protein CASSLQGLYGYTF.

V gene TRBV4-2 combines with J gene TRBJ2-2, with 8 bases that match TRBD1. This CDR3 is 17 amino acids long. Germline V gene data show CDR1 as LGHNA and CDR2 as YNFKEQ. With V trimmed by 5 bases and J by 0 bases, 8 bases remained unmatched. The CDR3 DNA is TGTGCCAGCAGCGGGGAAAAGACAGGGGCGAACACCGGGGAGCTGTTTTTT. Translating it yields CASSGEKTGANTGELFF.

This clonotype was detected ten times or more. The chain recombines TRBV6-5 with TRBJ1-6; 8 positions match TRBD1. The V gene end was trimmed by 5 bases and the J gene end by 7 bases; junction bases not matched to a gene: 13. This CDR3 spans 17 amino acids. Germline lookup yields CDR1 MNHEY and CDR2 SVGAGI. Here the CDR3 reads CASSPRPQGAWNSPLHF. Here the CDR3 DNA reads TGTGCCAGCAGTCCCCGGCCGCAGGGGGCGTGGAATTCACCCCTCCACTTT.

Regarding this clonotype: Lacking the conserved final phenylalanine or tryptophan, this CDR3 likely reflects a read error. The chain has TRBV7-2 and TRBJ2-5; D call uncertain. V was clipped by 5 bases and J by 2 bases, with 3 bases between them. The CDR3 has 11 residues. Germline V CDR1 and CDR2: SGHTA, FQGNSA. As DNA, the CDR3 is TGTGCCAGCAGCGCGCAAGAGACCCAGTACGTC. Translated, it gives CASSAQETQYV.

This clonotype occurred many times. This sequence joins TRBV7-9 and TRBJ1-2; 10 nucleotides match TRBD1. From germline, CDR1 is SEHNR and CDR2 FQNEAQ (reference sequence). This CDR3 has 17 residues. The J segment lost 4 bases and the V segment lost 3 bases, leaving 11 bases of the junction unmatched. CDR3 in DNA: TGTGCCAGCAGCTTTGGGACAGGGGTGACTAAAGGCTATGGCTACACCTTC. This sequence encodes CASSFGTGVTKGYGYTF. Complete variable domain (other parts from reference TRBV7-9 and TRBJ1-2): DTGVSQNPRHKITKRGQNVTFRCDPISEHNRLYWYRQTLGQGPEFLTYFQNEAQLEKSRLLSDRFSAERPKGSFSTLEIQRTEQGDSAMYLCASSFGTGVTKGYGYTFGSGTRLTVV.

This clonotype was recorded a few times. The chain has TRBV12-3 or TRBV12-4 and TRBJ2-3; 7 nucleotides line up with TRBD1. The J segment lost 1 base and the V segment lost 5 bases, leaving 6 bases of the junction unmatched. The CDR3 sequence is 15 residues long. This chain's CDR3 is CASSRRQGGTDTQYF. The DNA of the CDR3 is TGTGCCAGCAGTAGAAGACAGGGAGGCACAGATACGCAGTATTTT.

The chain is built from TRBV27 and TRBJ2-3, with TRBD2 matching over 7 bases. Germline V gene lookup returns CDR1 MNHEY and CDR2 SMNVEV (reference sequence). CDR3 length equals 13 residues. Germline trimming cut 9 bases from V and 5 bases from J; bases unmatched to any gene: 8. CDR3 sequence (DNA): TGTGCCAGTAGGGGAGGGCATGGAGATACGCAGTATTTT. Its protein is CASRGGHGDTQYF.

This clonotype occurred many times. This rearrangement joins TRBV19 to TRBJ2-3; D is tentatively TRBD1 or TRBD2 (5 bases each). Germline loops: CDR1 LNHDA, CDR2 SQIVND (reference sequence). The CDR3 has 16 residues. V lost 3 bases, J lost 3 bases, and 16 bases lay in between. CDR3 loop: CASSIRLGTFTDTQYF. The CDR3 DNA reads as TGTGCCAGTAGTATTAGGCTTGGGACCTTTACAGATACGCAGTATTTT. Together with reference TRBV19 and TRBJ2-3, the CDR3 gives the full variable domain: DGGITQSPKYLFRKEGQNVTLSCEQNLNHDAMYWYRQDPGQGLRLIYYSQIVNDFQKGDIAEGYSVSREKKESFPLTVTSAQKNPTAFYLCASSIRLGTFTDTQYFGPGTRLTVL.

This clonotype was detected many times. J is TRBJ2-1 and V is TRBV5-1, with TRBD2 matching 12 bases. This CDR3 contains 15 residues. Germline CDR1 reads SGHRS; CDR2 reads YFSETQ. V was pared by 4 bases and J by 10 bases, with 9 bases of the junction left unmatched. The CDR3 sequence: CASSPPGLAGQEQFF. In DNA form, the CDR3 reads TGCGCCAGCAGCCCCCCGGGACTAGCGGGCCAGGAGCAGTTCTTC.

This clonotype was counted ten times or more. J is TRBJ2-2 and V is TRBV5-4, with no clear D. The V end lost 2 bases, the J end lost 3 bases, and 2 bases lay between the germline ends. This CDR3 is built from 12 residues. Germline-derived CDR1 and CDR2 are SGHNT and YYREEE (reference sequence). CDR3 in DNA: TGTGCCAGCAGCTTTGACACCGGGGAGCTGTTTTTT. Protein: CASSFDTGELFF.

V gene TRBV4-3 combines with J gene TRBJ1-4; D call uncertain. The CDR3 totals 16 residues. V lost 4 bases and J lost 2, with 14 bases in between. Germline CDR1 LGHNA, CDR2 YSLEER. The CDR3 DNA reads TGCGCCAGCAGCCTGTCGGGAGGGAACACTAATGAAAAACTGTTTTTT. This sequence encodes CASSLSGGNTNEKLFF.

This clonotype was detected many times. The chain joins TRBV7-6 to TRBJ2-5; D uncertain. The CDR3 has 13 amino acids. V lost 0 bases, J lost 1 base, and 3 bases lay in between. Germline V gene sequence: CDR1 SGHVS, CDR2 FNYEAQ. The CDR3 loop is CASSLAVQETQYF. The CDR3 DNA reads TGTGCCAGCAGCTTAGCGGTCCAAGAGACCCAGTACTTC.

In this sample, this clonotype turned up many times. The V and J genes are TRBV6-5 and TRBJ1-3; D may be TRBD1 (5 bases). Trimming cost V 6 bases and J 2 bases, with 17 bases left between them. The CDR3 consists of 16 residues. Germline CDR1 reads MNHEY; CDR2 reads SVGAGI. The CDR3 nucleotides are TGTGCCAGCAGCTACCACGGGGGGGGTCCTGGAAACACCATATATTTT. Translated, it gives CASSYHGGGPGNTIYF.

The V and J genes are TRBV11-2 and TRBJ2-3; the match to TRBD1 covers 7 bases. Trimming removed 5 bases from V and 1 base from J; junction bases left unmatched: 6. Germline values: CDR1 SGHAT, CDR2 FQNNGV. The length of the CDR3 is 15 residues. This CDR3 is CASSPRDRRTDTQYF. CDR3 bases: TGTGCCAGCAGCCCCAGGGACAGACGCACAGATACGCAGTATTTT. The full variable domain, with the rest looked up from reference TRBV11-2 and TRBJ2-3, is EAGVAQSPRYKIIEKRQSVAFWCNPISGHATLYWYQQILGQGPKLLIQFQNNGVVDDSQLPKDRFSAERLKGVDSTLKIQPAKLEDSAVYLCASSPRDRRTDTQYFGPGTRLTVL.